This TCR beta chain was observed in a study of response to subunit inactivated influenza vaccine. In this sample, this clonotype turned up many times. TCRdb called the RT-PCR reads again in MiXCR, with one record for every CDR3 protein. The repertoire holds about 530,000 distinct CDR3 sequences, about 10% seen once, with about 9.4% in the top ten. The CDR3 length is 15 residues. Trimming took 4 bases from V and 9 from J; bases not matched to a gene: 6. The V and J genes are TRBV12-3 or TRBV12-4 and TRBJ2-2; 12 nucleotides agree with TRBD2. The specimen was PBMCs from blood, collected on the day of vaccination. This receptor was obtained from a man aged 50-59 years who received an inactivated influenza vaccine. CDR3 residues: CASSSPTSGSWELFF. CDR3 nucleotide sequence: TGTGCCAGCAGTTCCCCGACTAGCGGGAGTTGGGAGCTGTTTTTT.